This is a list of T cell receptor beta chains from one sample in a study of T cell repertoires in cytomegalovirus infection. Using its own MiXCR run on the reads, TCRdb lists one record per CDR3 protein. The table has roughly 920,000 distinct CDR3 sequences, less than 35% seen once. These receptors' targets are unknown. The input for sequencing was cultured CD8+ T cells from PBMCs, taken from culture after CMV antigen stimulation. These receptors all come from a human donor in good health (CMV status not recorded). Some clones in this sample may be carry-over from other donors' samples. The conserved cysteine and the conserved F or W are not part of the CDR3 here. The order of the fields is J gene, V gene, clone size, CDR3 protein. Clone size, where shown, is once, few, many, or a class for clones that have expanded.

j_gene: TRBJ1-1; v_gene: TRBV4-1; abundance: .; CDR3aa: ASSQHRDRNTEAF
j_gene: TRBJ1-1; v_gene: TRBV29-1; abundance: .; CDR3aa: SVDFGNTEAF
j_gene: TRBJ2-6; v_gene: TRBV7-6; abundance: many; CDR3aa: ASSDGANVLT
j_gene: TRBJ1-1; v_gene: TRBV19; abundance: few; CDR3aa: ASSWELKTEAF
j_gene: TRBJ2-1; v_gene: TRBV24-1; abundance: .; CDR3aa: ATSTGFWWF
j_gene: TRBJ2-1; v_gene: TRBV10-3; abundance: .; CDR3aa: AISGGGGPDEQF
j_gene: TRBJ2-3; v_gene: TRBV7-2; abundance: many; CDR3aa: ASSLEGDPSTDTQY
j_gene: TRBJ1-2; v_gene: TRBV6-5; abundance: few; CDR3aa: ASTPTGGGGYGYT
j_gene: TRBJ1-6; v_gene: TRBV6-2/TRBV6-3; abundance: .; CDR3aa: ASSYGSPAAYNSPPH
j_gene: TRBJ2-7; v_gene: TRBV7-9; abundance: few; CDR3aa: ASSLPRPREEQY
j_gene: TRBJ1-1; v_gene: TRBV7-9; abundance: few; CDR3aa: ASSGGSGGVNTEAF